This T cell receptor beta chain was found in a study of blood T cell repertoires in COVID-19. Sequencing was performed with immunoSEQ multiplex PCR; in TCRdb, only in-frame clones are kept and a portion is missing. The table includes 35,000 to 45,000 clones, around 75% detected once. V was shortened by 2 bases and J by 2 bases, with 3 bases between the two germline ends. Germline V CDR1 and CDR2: SQVTM, ANQGSEA. This CDR3 contains 11 residues. This clone was seen at least ten times. Other DNA sequences in the sample encode the same CDR3. The TCR originated in a man at least 80 years old with acute or convalescent COVID-19. Sample: peripheral blood. The V call is TRBV29-1, the J call TRBJ1-2; D is unresolved. CDR3 nucleotide sequence: TGCAGCGTTGAACTGAACTATGGCTACACCTTC. It specifies CSVELNYGYTF.